A single sample gave rise to the 19 T cell receptor beta chains below, sequenced in a study of cytomegalovirus exposure and HLA in healthy donors. The PCR contained 60 Vbeta and 13 Jbeta primers. Data came from immunoSEQ multiplex PCR; TCRdb stores just in-frame clones and leaves some out. Among about 170,000 clones listed, 70% to 90% were seen once. The sample consisted of PBMCs. These receptors came from a man aged 25-45 years in good health and CMV-seropositive.

Notes on this clone: A junction end diverges from the germline sequence, so it may reflect a read error. This rearrangement joins TRBV18 to TRBJ2-6; tentatively, D is TRBD1 (5 bases). CDR3 length: 15 residues. Germline-derived CDR1 and CDR2 are KGHSH and LQKENI. The CDR3 protein is CASSPQGSGASVLTF. In nucleotides, the CDR3 is TGTGCCAGCTCACCACAGGGCTCTGGGGCCAGCGTCCTGACTTTC.

The chain employs TRBV5-1 and TRBJ1-1; 7 nucleotides match TRBD1. Trimming cost V 5 bases and J 6 bases; bases outside gene matches: 16. CDR3 length: 16 amino acids. CDR1 is SGHRS and CDR2 is YFSETQ in the germline V gene. DNA of the CDR3: TGCGCCAGCAGGCTCTCGTTACAGGGGTTGTGGGCTGAAGCTTTCTTT. Amino acid sequence: CASRLSLQGLWAEAFF.

The chain recombines TRBV6-5 with TRBJ2-1, with a possible D match to TRBD2 (6 bases). V shed 2 bases and J shed 12 bases, with 17 bases lying between them. The CDR3 covers 14 residues. Germline V lookup: CDR1 MNHEY, CDR2 SVGAGI. The CDR3 sequence: CASSYSFLGGAQFF. The CDR3 bases are TGTGCCAGCAGTTACAGTTTTTTGGGAGGAGCGCAGTTCTTC.

The V call is TRBV7-2, the J call TRBJ2-3; TRBD2 matches 9 bases. Germline CDR1 reads SGHTA; CDR2 reads FQGNSA. This CDR3 contains 15 residues. After removal of 4 bases from V and 4 bases from J, the junction contained 6 bases not matched to a gene. The CDR3 DNA reads as TGTGCCAGCAGCTCAGACACTAGCGGGTCAGATACGCAGTATTTT. This codes for CASSSDTSGSDTQYF.

The chain carries TRBV6-5 and TRBJ1-1; D is undetermined. CDR1 is MNHEY, CDR2 SVGAGI, per germline. The CDR3 length is 14 residues. The V gene lost 2 bases and the J gene lost 5 bases, with 12 bases spanning the gap. CDR3 protein: CASSYRGLNTEAFF. The CDR3 DNA reads TGTGCCAGCAGTTACAGAGGACTCAATACTGAAGCTTTCTTT.

This chain joins TRBV7-2 and TRBJ1-2; D may be TRBD1 (6 bases). This CDR3 is built from 12 residues. V was clipped by 0 bases and J by 7 bases, with 6 bases between them. Germline V CDR1 and CDR2: SGHTA, FQGNSA. CDR3 amino acids: CASSLADSGYTF. In DNA, the CDR3 is TGTGCCAGCAGCTTAGCGGACAGTGGCTACACCTTC.

This chain connects TRBV7-9 to TRBJ2-1; the D gene is possibly TRBD2 (6 bases). Germline assignment: CDR1 SEHNR and CDR2 FQNEAQ (reference sequence). CDR3 size: 14 residues. The germline V and J ends were trimmed by 4 bases and 9 bases, with 16 bases remaining between them. DNA for the CDR3: TGTGCCAGCAGCTATCTACGCGGGGAGCTTGAGCAGTTCTTC. Amino acid sequence: CASSYLRGELEQFF. The variable domain in full, completed from reference TRBV7-9 and TRBJ2-1, reads DTGVSQNPRHKITKRGQNVTFRCDPISEHNRLYWYRQTLGQGPEFLTYFQNEAQLEKSRLLSDRFSAERPKGSFSTLEIQRTEQGDSAMYLCASSYLRGELEQFFGPGTRLTVL.

The V call is TRBV5-1, the J call TRBJ1-1; the D gene is possibly TRBD1 (6 bases). The CDR3 runs 14 residues. The ends were cut back, 4 bases at V and 4 bases at J, with 14 bases in the middle. Germline CDR1 and CDR2: SGHRS and YFSETQ. Here the CDR3 DNA reads TGCGCCAGCAGCCTCCGAGGGGGAACCACTGAAGCTTTCTTT. This codes for CASSLRGGTTEAFF.

V and J are TRBV18 and TRBJ2-1; D remains ambiguous. The CDR3 loop spans 16 amino acids. V lost 3 bases and J 0 bases, leaving 12 bases between the germline ends. Germline lookup yields CDR1 KGHSH and CDR2 LQKENI. CDR3 residues: CASSPPSRSSYNEQFF. The CDR3 DNA reads TGTGCCAGCTCACCCCCTTCTAGAAGCTCCTACAATGAGCAGTTCTTC.

This chain connects TRBV4-1 to TRBJ2-7, with a possible D match to TRBD2 (5 bases). Germline V CDR1 and CDR2: MGHRA, YSYEKL. This CDR3 is built from 15 residues. V gave up 4 bases and J gave up 4 bases, with 17 bases separating them. The CDR3 here is CASSPTLHSEYEQYF. The CDR3 bases are TGCGCCAGCAGCCCGACCCTCCATAGCGAATACGAGCAGTACTTC.

This rearrangement joins TRBV5-4 to TRBJ1-4; D unclear. Between the trimmed V and J ends, which lost 3 bases and 7 bases, there was a span of 16 bases. CDR1 is SGHNT and CDR2 is YYREEE in the germline V gene (reference sequence). This CDR3 is 15 amino acids long. The CDR3 region has the DNA TGTGCCAGCAGCTCCTACACGGGAACCCGTGAAAAACTGTTTTTT. Protein product: CASSSYTGTREKLFF.

The J gene is TRBJ2-1, the V gene TRBV11-3; 12 bases map to TRBD2. The CDR3 is made up of 16 amino acids. The ends lost 3 bases at V and 3 bases at J; junction bases unmatched: 3. Germline V gives CDR1 SGHNT, CDR2 YENEEA. CDR3 in DNA: TGTGCCAGCAGCTTTCGACTAGCGGGAGACTACAATGAGCAGTTCTTC. Amino acids: CASSFRLAGDYNEQFF.

This clone was counted once. The J gene is TRBJ2-1, the V gene TRBV11-2, with TRBD2 matching over 8 bases. V lost 4 bases to trimming and J lost 8 bases; unmatched junction nucleotides: 13. In germline, CDR1 is SGHAT, CDR2 FQNNGV. This CDR3 spans 16 amino acids. CDR3 DNA sequence: TGTGCCAGCAGCTCAAGACTAGCGAGCCTCTTGGATGAGCAGTTCTTC. It is translated as CASSSRLASLLDEQFF.

The chain is built from TRBV28 and TRBJ2-7; 11 bases match TRBD2. CDR1 and CDR2 from the germline V gene are MDHEN and SYDVKM. The CDR3 is 16 residues long. V dropped 2 bases and J dropped 5; count of bases not matched to a gene: 8. CDR3 DNA sequence: TGTGCCAGCAGTTTAGCCCGACTAGCGGGAATCAACGAGCAGTACTTC. Translation: CASSLARLAGINEQYF.

The chain has TRBV6-5 and TRBJ2-2; possible D gene TRBD2, 5 bases. Looked up from germline, CDR1 is MNHEY and CDR2 is SVGAGI. This CDR3 spans 13 amino acids. With 7 bases removed from V and 5 bases from J, the gap between germline ends came to 11 bases. The CDR3 DNA follows: TGTGCCAGCACTATTCGAGGGACCGGGGAGCTGTTTTTT. Translated, it gives CASTIRGTGELFF.

The V call is TRBV18, the J call TRBJ2-7; tentative D call: TRBD1 (5 bases). This CDR3 has 14 residues. Germline V CDR1 and CDR2: KGHSH, LQKENI. V lost 2 bases to trimming and J lost 4 bases, with 12 bases between them. CDR3 loop: CASSPTGLGYEQYV. The CDR3 bases are TGTGCCAGCTCACCAACAGGTCTGGGGTACGAGCAGTACGTC.

The chain uses TRBV27 and TRBJ1-1, with 7 bases fitting TRBD1. The CDR3 covers 15 residues. CDR1 is MNHEY and CDR2 is SMNVEV in the germline V gene (reference sequence). The V gene end was trimmed by 7 bases and the J gene end by 0 bases; junction bases not matched to a gene: 8. This chain's CDR3 is CASTKLTGMNTEAFF. Written as DNA, the CDR3 is TGTGCCAGCACTAAGTTGACAGGGATGAACACTGAAGCTTTCTTT.

DNA of the CDR3: TGTGCCAGTGCCTGGGGTAGCGGGAGCTCCTACGAGCAGTACTTC. As protein: CASAWGSGSSYEQYF. The chain is built from TRBV19 and TRBJ2-7; 9 nucleotides match TRBD2. The J segment lost 0 bases and the V segment lost 8 bases, leaving 8 bases of the junction unmatched. The CDR3 has 15 amino acids. CDR1 is LNHDA, CDR2 SQIVND, per germline (reference sequence).

This clone appeared a few times. The chain is built from TRBV4-3 and TRBJ1-3; tentatively, D is TRBD1 (6 bases). This CDR3 is 15 amino acids long. The germline CDR1 and CDR2 sequences are LGHNA and YSLEER. V lost 4 bases, J lost 2 bases, and 12 bases lay in between. The CDR3, as DNA: TGCGCCAGCAGCCCGGACAGAGCGACTGGAAACACCATATATTTT. Amino acid sequence: CASSPDRATGNTIYF.